The rows below give T cell receptor beta chains drawn from one sample of a study of T-cell memory formation after mild COVID-19. TCRdb passed the 5' RACE reads through MiXCR, listing each CDR3 protein once. Altogether 200,000 to 250,000 distinct CDR3 sequences are present, approximately 30% being singletons, with the ten largest covering about an eighth. The specimen sequenced was PBMCs or a T cell subset sorted from them (not recorded which). All receptors come from an adult woman who had mild COVID-19 (a few samples of this study predate the infection). Cell type and time point are not known. The CDR3 runs from the conserved cysteine through the conserved F or W. A D gene is named only where the DNA matches it firmly. Clone size is given for some rows only: seen once, a few or many times, or a class if the clone is expanded.

size: -; V: TRBV6-1; J: TRBJ2-7; D: -; CDR3: CASSEGSGQTYEQYF; DNA: TGTGCCAGCAGTGAAGGTTCCGGACAGACCTACGAGCAGTACTTC
size: few; V: TRBV4-1; J: TRBJ2-7; D: -; CDR3: CASSHPGTPPDF; DNA: TGCGCCAGCAGCCATCCCGGGACCCCACCGGACTTC
size: few; V: TRBV6-5; J: TRBJ2-7; D: TRBD2; CDR3: CASSYLPSGRSYEQYF; DNA: TGTGCCAGCAGTTACCTCCCTAGCGGGAGATCCTACGAGCAGTACTTC
size: few; V: TRBV7-3; J: TRBJ2-5; D: TRBD2; CDR3: CASSLSSGTQETQYF; DNA: TGTGCCAGCAGCTTAAGTAGCGGGACTCAAGAGACCCAGTACTTC
size: -; V: TRBV9; J: TRBJ2-1; D: -; CDR3: CASSVDEGGQRNEQFF; DNA: TGTGCCAGCAGCGTAGATGAGGGGGGGCAACGCAATGAGCAGTTCTTC
size: -; V: TRBV18; J: TRBJ2-1; D: TRBD1; CDR3: CASSPPNRGVNEQFF; DNA: TGTGCCAGCTCACCACCGAACAGGGGGGTGAATGAGCAGTTCTTC
size: few; V: TRBV20-1; J: TRBJ2-6; D: -; CDR3: CSASSLSGANVLTF; DNA: TGCAGTGCTAGCAGTCTCTCTGGGGCCAACGTCCTGACTTTC
size: -; V: TRBV7-9; J: TRBJ2-1; D: TRBD2; CDR3: CASSLGLAGGRNEQFF; DNA: TGTGCCAGCAGCCTCGGACTAGCGGGAGGAAGGAATGAGCAGTTCTTC
size: -; V: TRBV11-3; J: TRBJ2-7; D: TRBD2; CDR3: CASSPSSGSYEQYF; DNA: TGTGCCAGCAGCCCCTCTAGCGGGTCCTACGAGCAGTACTTC
size: -; V: TRBV4-1; J: TRBJ1-2; D: -; CDR3: CASSQGAVMNYGYTF; DNA: TGCGCCAGCAGCCAAGGTGCCGTTATGAACTATGGCTACACCTTC
size: few; V: TRBV6-2/TRBV6-3; J: TRBJ1-1; D: -; CDR3: CASSYSRVGTEAFF; DNA: TGTGCCAGCAGTTACTCCAGGGTAGGGACTGAAGCTTTCTTT
size: few; V: TRBV20-1; J: TRBJ2-3; D: TRBD2; CDR3: CSARDGTSMTDTQYF; DNA: TGCAGTGCTAGAGATGGGACTAGCATGACAGATACGCAGTATTTT